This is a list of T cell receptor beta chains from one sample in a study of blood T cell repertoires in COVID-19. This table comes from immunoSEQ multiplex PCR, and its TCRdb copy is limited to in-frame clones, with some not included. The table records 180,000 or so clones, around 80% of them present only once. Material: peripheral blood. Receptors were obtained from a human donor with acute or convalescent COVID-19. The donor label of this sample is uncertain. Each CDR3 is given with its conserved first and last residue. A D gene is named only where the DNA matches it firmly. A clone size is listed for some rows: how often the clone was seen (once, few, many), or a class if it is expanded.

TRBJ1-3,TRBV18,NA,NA,CASSNRDSGNTIYF,TGTGCCAGCTCAAACAGGGATTCGGGAAACACCATATATTTT
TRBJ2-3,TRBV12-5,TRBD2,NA,CASGLSGSTDTQYF,TGTGCTAGTGGTCTTAGCGGGAGCACAGATACGCAGTATTTT
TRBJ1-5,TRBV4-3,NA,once,CASSQDLSLPNQPQHF,TGCGCCAGCAGCCAAGATCTCTCTCTCCCTAATCAGCCCCAGCATTTT
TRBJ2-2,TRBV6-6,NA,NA,CASTHGGGPGGGELFF,TGTGCCAGCACCCACGGGGGCGGCCCGGGGGGCGGGGAGCTGTTTTTT
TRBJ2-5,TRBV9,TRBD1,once,CASSVGTGAEQETQYF,TGTGCCAGCAGCGTAGGGACAGGGGCAGAACAAGAGACCCAGTACTTC
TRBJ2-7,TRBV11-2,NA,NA,CASSLDTQPFF,TGTGCCAGCAGCTTAGATACACAGCCTTTCTTC
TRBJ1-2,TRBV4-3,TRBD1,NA,CASSPGTGSTYGYTF,TGCGCCAGCAGCCCCGGGACAGGGTCGACCTATGGCTACACCTTC
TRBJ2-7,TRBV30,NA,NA,CAWSGQGYEQYF,TGTGCCTGGAGTGGGCAGGGCTACGAGCAGTACTTC
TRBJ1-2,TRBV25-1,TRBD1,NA,CASQERGQGGYGYTF,TGTGCCAGCCAAGAGAGGGGACAGGGGGGATATGGCTACACCTTC
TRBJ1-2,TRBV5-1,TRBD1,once,CASSWDREGGYTF,TGCGCCAGCAGCTGGGACAGGGAAGGTGGCTACACCTTC
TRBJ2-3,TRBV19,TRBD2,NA,CASTSGKGTDTQYF,TGTGCCAGCACTAGCGGGAAGGGCACAGATACGCAGTATTTT
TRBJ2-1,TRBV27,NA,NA,CASSLGNYNEQFF,TGTGCCAGCAGTTTAGGCAACTACAATGAGCAGTTCTTC
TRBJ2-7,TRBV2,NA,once,CASRYRVGPYEQYF,TGTGCCAGCAGGTACAGGGTGGGCCCCTACGAGCAGTACTTC
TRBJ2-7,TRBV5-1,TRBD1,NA,CASSLDGTGRFGQYF,TGCGCCAGCAGCTTGGACGGGACAGGGCGCTTTGGGCAGTACTTC
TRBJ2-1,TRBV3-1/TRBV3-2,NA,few,CASSRSLQYNEQFF,TGTGCCAGCAGCAGGAGTCTACAATACAATGAGCAGTTCTTC
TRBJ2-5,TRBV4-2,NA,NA,CASSQDQKTQYF,TGTGCCAGCAGCCAAGATCAAAAGACCCAGTACTTC
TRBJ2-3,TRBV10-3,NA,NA,CAISELGLAITDTQYF,TGTGCCATCAGTGAGCTGGGTCTAGCGATCACAGATACGCAGTATTTT
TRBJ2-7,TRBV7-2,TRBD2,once,CASSPLAGGGIYEQYF,TGTGCCAGCAGCCCGTTAGCGGGAGGGGGTATCTACGAGCAGTACTTC
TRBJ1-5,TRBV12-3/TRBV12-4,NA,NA,CASSPQGNQPQHF,TGTGCCAGCAGCCCACAGGGAAATCAGCCCCAGCATTTT
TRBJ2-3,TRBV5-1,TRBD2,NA,CASSFGGGRGTDTQYF,TGCGCCAGCAGCTTCGGTGGCGGGAGAGGGACAGATACGCAGTATTTT
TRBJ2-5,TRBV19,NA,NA,CASSMDSWETQYF,TGTGCCAGTAGTATGGACAGTTGGGAGACCCAGTACTTC